These T cell receptor beta chains were read from a single sample in a study of beta chain features in type 1 diabetes. Sequencing was performed with immunoSEQ multiplex PCR; in TCRdb, only in-frame clones are kept and a portion is missing. The data show about 300,000 clones, less than 15% seen once. The sequenced sample consisted of naive CD4+ T cells from blood. The source of these receptors is a woman aged 18-29 years with type 1 diabetes. Both conserved end residues are part of each CDR3. A D gene is named only where the DNA matches it firmly. Where a row states a size, it is once, few, many or the class of an expanded clone; other rows omit it.

CDR3aa: CASRNDKYNEQFF
CDR3nt: TGTGCCAGTAGAAACGACAAATACAATGAGCAGTTCTTC
j_gene: TRBJ2-1
d_gene: -
v_gene: TRBV19
abundance: -

CDR3aa: CASSLSGNDNEQFF
CDR3nt: TGTGCCAGCAGCCTAAGCGGGAATGACAATGAGCAGTTCTTC
j_gene: TRBJ2-1
d_gene: TRBD2
v_gene: TRBV7-3
abundance: -

CDR3aa: CASSLNRGADTQYF
CDR3nt: TGTGCCAGCAGCTTGAACAGGGGTGCAGATACGCAGTATTTT
j_gene: TRBJ2-3
d_gene: TRBD1
v_gene: TRBV7-2
abundance: -

CDR3aa: CASSGRGEKLFF
CDR3nt: TGTGCCAGTAGTGGTCGAGGTGAAAAACTGTTTTTT
j_gene: TRBJ1-4
d_gene: -
v_gene: TRBV19
abundance: -

CDR3aa: CASSPGVSGETQYF
CDR3nt: TGTGCCAGCAGCCCCGGGGTCTCGGGGGAGACCCAGTACTTC
j_gene: TRBJ2-5
d_gene: -
v_gene: TRBV7-9
abundance: -

CDR3aa: CASSRATGEPYEQYF
CDR3nt: TGCGCCAGCAGCCGAGCGACAGGGGAGCCTTACGAGCAGTACTTC
j_gene: TRBJ2-7
d_gene: TRBD1
v_gene: TRBV5-1
abundance: -

CDR3aa: CASSLGGTAPEAFF
CDR3nt: TGTGCCAGCAGCTTAGGAGGGACAGCCCCTGAAGCTTTCTTT
j_gene: TRBJ1-1
d_gene: TRBD1
v_gene: TRBV7-9
abundance: -

CDR3aa: CASSIDSSYEQYF
CDR3nt: TGCGCCAGCAGCATCGACAGCTCCTACGAGCAGTACTTC
j_gene: TRBJ2-7
d_gene: -
v_gene: TRBV5-1
abundance: few

CDR3aa: CASSPSGSGETQYF
CDR3nt: TGCGCCAGCAGCCCCAGCGGGAGTGGTGAGACCCAGTACTTC
j_gene: TRBJ2-5
d_gene: TRBD2
v_gene: TRBV5-1
abundance: few

CDR3aa: CSVTGAAYEQYF
CDR3nt: TGCAGCGTTACAGGGGCCGCCTACGAGCAGTACTTC
j_gene: TRBJ2-7
d_gene: TRBD1
v_gene: TRBV29-1
abundance: -

CDR3aa: CAGAEGTSGYNEQFF
CDR3nt: TGTGCCGGCGCCGAAGGGACTAGCGGATACAATGAGCAGTTCTTC
j_gene: TRBJ2-1
d_gene: TRBD2
v_gene: TRBV7-9
abundance: -

CDR3aa: CAWNREARTNEKLFF
CDR3nt: TGTGCCTGGAATCGGGAGGCACGCACTAATGAAAAACTGTTTTTT
j_gene: TRBJ1-4
d_gene: -
v_gene: TRBV30
abundance: -

CDR3aa: CASSMQGRNDGSNQPQHF
CDR3nt: TGTGCCAGTAGTATGCAGGGGCGAAATGATGGTAGCAATCAGCCCCAGCATTTT
j_gene: TRBJ1-5
d_gene: -
v_gene: TRBV19
abundance: few

CDR3aa: CAISDRMNTEAFF
CDR3nt: TGTGCCATCAGTGATAGAATGAACACTGAAGCTTTCTTT
j_gene: TRBJ1-1
d_gene: -
v_gene: TRBV10-3
abundance: -

CDR3aa: CASSLRGPEPQHF
CDR3nt: TGTGCCAGCAGCTTAAGGGGCCCGGAGCCCCAGCATTTT
j_gene: TRBJ1-5
d_gene: -
v_gene: TRBV7-9
abundance: -

CDR3aa: CAWSSSSTSGGYNEQFF
CDR3nt: TGTGCCTGGTCCTCTTCATCCACTAGCGGGGGGTACAATGAGCAGTTCTTC
j_gene: TRBJ2-1
d_gene: TRBD2
v_gene: TRBV30
abundance: -

CDR3aa: CASYFYGYTF
CDR3nt: TGTGCCAGCTATTTCTATGGCTACACCTTC
j_gene: TRBJ1-2
d_gene: -
v_gene: TRBV28
abundance: -

CDR3aa: CASSPTRDRGRNGYF
CDR3nt: TGTGCCAGCAGCCCAACCCGCGACAGGGGGCGTAATGGGTACTTC
j_gene: TRBJ2-4
d_gene: TRBD1
v_gene: TRBV7-2
abundance: -

CDR3aa: CASSIGQGGETQYF
CDR3nt: TGTGCCAGTAGTATAGGGCAGGGGGGAGAGACCCAGTACTTC
j_gene: TRBJ2-5
d_gene: -
v_gene: TRBV19
abundance: -

CDR3aa: CASSQAGLAANEQFF
CDR3nt: TGTGCCAGCAGCCAAGCAGGACTAGCGGCTAATGAGCAGTTCTTC
j_gene: TRBJ2-1
d_gene: TRBD2
v_gene: TRBV14
abundance: -

CDR3aa: CASSPQGDTEAFF
CDR3nt: TGTGCCAGCAGCCCTCAGGGGGACACTGAAGCTTTCTTT
j_gene: TRBJ1-1
d_gene: TRBD1
v_gene: TRBV9
abundance: few

CDR3aa: CASSLVVSGSGETQYF
CDR3nt: TGCGCCAGCAGCTTGGTTGTTAGCGGGAGCGGGGAGACCCAGTACTTC
j_gene: TRBJ2-5
d_gene: TRBD2
v_gene: TRBV5-1
abundance: few

CDR3aa: CASSLGGGYNEQFF
CDR3nt: TGTGCCAGCAGCTTGGGGGGCGGCTACAATGAGCAGTTCTTC
j_gene: TRBJ2-1
d_gene: -
v_gene: TRBV5-4
abundance: -

CDR3aa: CASSYVRGLAGSSTDTQYF
CDR3nt: TGTGCCAGCAGCTACGTCCGAGGACTAGCGGGATCTAGCACAGATACGCAGTATTTT
j_gene: TRBJ2-3
d_gene: TRBD2
v_gene: TRBV11-2
abundance: -

CDR3aa: CASSLVTSLNTEAFF
CDR3nt: TGCGCCAGCAGCTTAGTAACAAGTTTGAACACTGAAGCTTTCTTT
j_gene: TRBJ1-1
d_gene: -
v_gene: TRBV5-1
abundance: few

CDR3aa: CASSLGLAGGSSYEQYF
CDR3nt: TGCGCCAGCAGCTTGGGGCTAGCGGGAGGTTCCTCCTACGAGCAGTACTTC
j_gene: TRBJ2-7
d_gene: TRBD2
v_gene: TRBV5-1
abundance: few

CDR3aa: CASSSGLKNTGELFF
CDR3nt: TGTGCCAGCAGCTCGGGACTAAAAAACACCGGGGAGCTGTTTTTT
j_gene: TRBJ2-2
d_gene: TRBD2
v_gene: TRBV5-4
abundance: few

CDR3aa: CASSHTTSGSDEQFF
CDR3nt: TGTGCCAGCAGTCACACGACTAGCGGGAGCGATGAGCAGTTCTTC
j_gene: TRBJ2-1
d_gene: TRBD2
v_gene: TRBV28
abundance: -

CDR3aa: CASREGDYGYTF
CDR3nt: TGTGCCAGCAGGGAGGGAGACTATGGCTACACCTTC
j_gene: TRBJ1-2
d_gene: -
v_gene: TRBV28
abundance: -

CDR3aa: CASSAQGNTEAFF
CDR3nt: TGTGCCAGCAGCGCACAGGGGAACACTGAAGCTTTCTTT
j_gene: TRBJ1-1
d_gene: -
v_gene: TRBV9
abundance: few

CDR3aa: CASSPGQGGIYGYTF
CDR3nt: TGTGCCAGCAGCCCGGGACAGGGTGGGATCTATGGCTACACCTTC
j_gene: TRBJ1-2
d_gene: TRBD1
v_gene: TRBV27
abundance: -

CDR3aa: CASSNRVYNEQFF
CDR3nt: TGTGCCAGCAGTAACAGGGTGTATAATGAGCAGTTCTTC
j_gene: TRBJ2-1
d_gene: -
v_gene: TRBV27
abundance: -

CDR3aa: CASSPRDRERQPQHF
CDR3nt: TGCGCCAGCAGCCCCCGGGACAGGGAACGTCAGCCCCAGCATTTT
j_gene: TRBJ1-5
d_gene: TRBD1
v_gene: TRBV4-1
abundance: few

CDR3aa: CASHGQAKGGYTF
CDR3nt: TGTGCCAGTCACGGACAGGCGAAGGGTGGCTACACCTTC
j_gene: TRBJ1-2
d_gene: TRBD1
v_gene: TRBV6-6
abundance: -

CDR3aa: CASSLGQGRSGANVLTF
CDR3nt: TGTGCCAGCAGCTTAGGCCAGGGGCGCTCTGGGGCCAACGTCCTGACTTTC
j_gene: TRBJ2-6
d_gene: -
v_gene: TRBV11-2
abundance: few

CDR3aa: CSVEVLRTGSNTEAFF
CDR3nt: TGCAGCGTTGAAGTGTTAAGGACAGGGTCGAACACTGAAGCTTTCTTT
j_gene: TRBJ1-1
d_gene: TRBD1
v_gene: TRBV29-1
abundance: few

CDR3aa: CASSERTARITEAFF
CDR3nt: TGCGCCAGCAGCGAGAGGACAGCGAGGATAACTGAAGCTTTCTTT
j_gene: TRBJ1-1
d_gene: -
v_gene: TRBV5-1
abundance: -

CDR3aa: CASSPLGLPPGAQYF
CDR3nt: TGTGCCAGCAGTCCCCTGGGACTACCTCCCGGGGCGCAGTATTTT
j_gene: TRBJ2-3
d_gene: TRBD2
v_gene: TRBV27
abundance: -

CDR3aa: CAGRGKGEKLFF
CDR3nt: TGTGCCGGGAGAGGGAAGGGCGAAAAACTGTTTTTT
j_gene: TRBJ1-4
d_gene: -
v_gene: TRBV6-6
abundance: few

CDR3aa: CASSPPTGTDTQYF
CDR3nt: TGTGCCAGCTCACCACCTACAGGCACAGATACGCAGTATTTT
j_gene: TRBJ2-3
d_gene: -
v_gene: TRBV18
abundance: -

CDR3aa: CASSLFSDQPQHF
CDR3nt: TGCGCCAGCAGCTTGTTTTCGGATCAGCCCCAGCATTTT
j_gene: TRBJ1-5
d_gene: -
v_gene: TRBV5-1
abundance: few

CDR3aa: CASSLVSGQGGQPQHF
CDR3nt: TGTGCCAGCAGCTTAGTATCGGGACAGGGAGGCCAGCCCCAGCATTTT
j_gene: TRBJ1-5
d_gene: TRBD1
v_gene: TRBV7-9
abundance: few

CDR3aa: CATKLAGADTQYF
CDR3nt: TGTGCCACAAAACTAGCGGGAGCAGATACGCAGTATTTT
j_gene: TRBJ2-3
d_gene: TRBD2
v_gene: TRBV10-3
abundance: once

CDR3aa: CASSLRQVTGGELFF
CDR3nt: TGTGCCAGCAGCCTACGACAGGTTACGGGCGGGGAGCTGTTTTTT
j_gene: TRBJ2-2
d_gene: -
v_gene: TRBV5-6
abundance: few

CDR3aa: CASSYSQGSTGELFF
CDR3nt: TGTGCCAGCAGTTACTCCCAGGGATCCACCGGGGAGCTGTTTTTT
j_gene: TRBJ2-2
d_gene: -
v_gene: TRBV6-6
abundance: -

CDR3aa: CSVEVTGGYWNTEAFF
CDR3nt: TGCAGCGTTGAAGTCACAGGGGGCTATTGGAACACTGAAGCTTTCTTT
j_gene: TRBJ1-1
d_gene: TRBD1
v_gene: TRBV29-1
abundance: -

CDR3aa: CAWSPLREWVTEAFF
CDR3nt: TGTGCCTGGAGTCCACTCAGGGAATGGGTCACTGAAGCTTTCTTT
j_gene: TRBJ1-1
d_gene: -
v_gene: TRBV30
abundance: few

CDR3aa: CASSPITNRGSSYEQYF
CDR3nt: TGTGCCAGCTCACCAATAACTAACAGGGGCTCCTCCTACGAGCAGTACTTC
j_gene: TRBJ2-7
d_gene: TRBD1
v_gene: TRBV18
abundance: few

CDR3aa: CASSPLGRGAEAFF
CDR3nt: TGTGCCAGCTCACCCCTCGGCAGGGGTGCTGAAGCTTTCTTT
j_gene: TRBJ1-1
d_gene: -
v_gene: TRBV18
abundance: few

CDR3aa: CASSLVWGEDNYEQYF
CDR3nt: TGTGCCAGCAGTCTGGTCTGGGGGGAGGACAACTACGAGCAGTACTTC
j_gene: TRBJ2-7
d_gene: -
v_gene: TRBV28
abundance: few

CDR3aa: CASSRSLNRGRDTEAFF
CDR3nt: TGTGCCAGCAGCCGGTCGTTAAACAGGGGGCGGGACACTGAAGCTTTCTTT
j_gene: TRBJ1-1
d_gene: TRBD1
v_gene: TRBV5-4
abundance: few

CDR3aa: CASSPPYSNQPQHF
CDR3nt: TGTGCCAGCTCTCCCCCGTATAGCAATCAGCCCCAGCATTTT
j_gene: TRBJ1-5
d_gene: -
v_gene: TRBV18
abundance: few

CDR3aa: CAWSVSLIPLAGGEQYF
CDR3nt: TGTGCCTGGAGTGTTTCCCTTATCCCTCTAGCGGGAGGCGAGCAGTACTTC
j_gene: TRBJ2-7
d_gene: TRBD2
v_gene: TRBV30
abundance: few

CDR3aa: CASSRTSGRTDTQYF
CDR3nt: TGTGCCAGCAGCCGGACTAGCGGGCGCACAGATACGCAGTATTTT
j_gene: TRBJ2-3
d_gene: TRBD2
v_gene: TRBV5-6
abundance: -

CDR3aa: CASSPFEVPQETQYF
CDR3nt: TGTGCCAGCTCACCCTTCGAGGTTCCCCAAGAGACCCAGTACTTC
j_gene: TRBJ2-5
d_gene: -
v_gene: TRBV18
abundance: few

CDR3aa: CRAADQLGEQFF
CDR3nt: TGCAGGGCCGCGGATCAGTTGGGTGAGCAGTTCTTC
j_gene: TRBJ2-1
d_gene: -
v_gene: TRBV29-1
abundance: many

CDR3aa: CAWAPGTATYEQYF
CDR3nt: TGTGCCTGGGCCCCTGGGACAGCTACCTACGAGCAGTACTTC
j_gene: TRBJ2-7
d_gene: TRBD1
v_gene: TRBV30
abundance: -

CDR3aa: CASSGLNQPQHF
CDR3nt: TGTGCCAGCAGCGGACTCAATCAGCCCCAGCATTTT
j_gene: TRBJ1-5
d_gene: -
v_gene: TRBV11-2
abundance: -

CDR3aa: CASSGREAPYEQYF
CDR3nt: TGTGCCAGCAGCGGGCGGGAGGCCCCCTACGAGCAGTACTTC
j_gene: TRBJ2-7
d_gene: TRBD2
v_gene: TRBV4-2
abundance: -

CDR3aa: CASSPTFYNEQFF
CDR3nt: TGTGCCAGCAGCCCTACCTTTTACAATGAGCAGTTCTTC
j_gene: TRBJ2-1
d_gene: -
v_gene: TRBV27
abundance: few